This TCR beta chain was recorded in a study of identical twins. TCRdb reprocessed the 5' RACE reads via MiXCR and lists one record per CDR3 protein. The sample yields roughly 190,000 distinct CDR3 sequences, 15% seen once. V lost 3 bases, J lost 3 bases, and 9 bases lay in between. This CDR3 has 13 residues. CDR1 is SGDLS and CDR2 is YYNGEE in the germline V gene. This clonotype was counted a few times. This same sample was also taken into another study, of T cells expressing NK-cell markers. This second study notes: In roughly 6 donors, dominant CD3+CD56+NKG2C+ clones formed about 1.0-7.5% of CD8+ cells.

This TCR came from a woman aged 18-30 years in good health. Sequenced sample: CD8+ T cells sorted from blood. This chain uses TRBV9 with TRBJ1-1; no firm D call. The CDR3, as DNA: TGTGCCAGCAGCGGTTACGGGGACACTGAAGCTTTCTTT. Its protein product is CASSGYGDTEAFF.